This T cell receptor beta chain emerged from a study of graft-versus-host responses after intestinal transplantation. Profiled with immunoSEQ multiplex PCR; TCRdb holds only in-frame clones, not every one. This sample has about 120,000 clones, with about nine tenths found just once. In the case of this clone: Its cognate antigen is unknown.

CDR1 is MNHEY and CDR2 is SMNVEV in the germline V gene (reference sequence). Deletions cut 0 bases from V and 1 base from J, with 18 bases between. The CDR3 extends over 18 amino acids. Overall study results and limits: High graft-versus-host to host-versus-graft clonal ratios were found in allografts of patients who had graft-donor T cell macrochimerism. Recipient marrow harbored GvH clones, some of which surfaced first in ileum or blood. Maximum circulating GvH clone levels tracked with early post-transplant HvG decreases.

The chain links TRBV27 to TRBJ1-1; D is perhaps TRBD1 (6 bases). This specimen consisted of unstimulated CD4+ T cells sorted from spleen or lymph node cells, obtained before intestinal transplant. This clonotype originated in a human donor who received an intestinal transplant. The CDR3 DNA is TGTGCCAGCAGTTTATCGGGGACAAAAAGGGGGTGGAACACTGAAGCTTTCTTT. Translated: CASSLSGTKRGWNTEAFF.